The next 8 T cell receptor beta chains were all read from a single sample in a study of vaccination and CD4 T cells after COVID-19. Sample treatment: roughly ten-day PBMC culture with coronavirus spike peptide pools or control peptides (ViraFEST assay). Oncomine TCR Beta short-read sequencing was applied to DNA from cultured CD4+ T cells. TCRdb reprocessed the PCR reads with MiXCR, giving one entry per CDR3 protein. The sample lists under 30,000 distinct CDR3 sequences, 40% to 50% occurring once. What these receptors recognize is not known. The specimen was CD4+ T cells from blood, cultured in vitro, collected before SARS-CoV-2 vaccination. These receptors came from a human donor who received a COVID-19 vaccine.

The V call is TRBV12-3 or TRBV12-4, the J call TRBJ1-6, with 8 bases fitting TRBD1. The CDR3 length is 14 residues. Trimming removed 6 bases from V and 10 bases from J; junction bases left unmatched: 8. The CDR3 coding sequence is TGTGCCAGCAGCCCTACAGGGGGGGAGTCACCCCTCCACTTT. Translated: CASSPTGGESPLHF.

This chain connects TRBV30 to TRBJ1-5; D is uncertain. The germline V gene has CDR1 GTSNPN and CDR2 SVGIG (reference sequence). The CDR3 runs 15 residues. The germline V and J ends were trimmed by 3 bases and 1 base, with 13 bases remaining between them. The DNA for the CDR3 is TGTGCCTGGAGCGTTGGGAGTTACAGCAATCAGCCCCAGCATTTT. This gives the protein CAWSVGSYSNQPQHF.

This chain connects TRBV4-2 to TRBJ2-7, with 12 bases fitting TRBD2. This CDR3 is 16 amino acids long. Trimming cost V 3 bases and J 3 bases; bases outside gene matches: 6. CDR1 and CDR2 (germline): LGHNA, YNFKEQ. The CDR3 region has the DNA TGTGCCAGCAGCCAGATGAAACTAGCGGGGGGCTACGAGCAGTACTTC. This codes for CASSQMKLAGGYEQYF.

The chain employs TRBV30 and TRBJ1-2; no definite D call. The germline gives CDR1 GTSNPN, CDR2 SVGIG (reference sequence). This CDR3 region has 13 residues. Trimming took 5 bases from V and 4 from J, leaving 14 bases between them. CDR3 residues: CAWLIDGGYGYTF. The CDR3 nucleotides are TGTGCCTGGCTGATCGACGGTGGCTATGGCTACACCTTC.

This clonotype was seen a few times. The rearrangement links TRBV6-1 to TRBJ1-3, with 11 nucleotides matching TRBD1. The germline V gene encodes CDR1 MNHNS and CDR2 SASEGT. The CDR3 extends over 16 amino acids. V was pared by 3 bases and J by 0 bases, with 1 base of the junction left unmatched. The CDR3 DNA follows: TGTGCCAGCAGTGATGGACAGGGGGCCTCTGGAAACACCATATATTTT. Translated, it gives CASSDGQGASGNTIYF.

This chain connects TRBV6-1 to TRBJ1-2, with 7 bases that match TRBD1. J was trimmed by 8 bases and V by 7 bases; bases with no gene match: 10. The CDR3 is made up of 13 amino acids. Germline CDR1 is MNHNS and CDR2 is SASEGT. The CDR3 sequence: CASKPPGGKGYTF. Here the CDR3 DNA reads TGTGCCAGCAAGCCCCCAGGGGGGAAGGGCTACACCTTC.

In this sample, this clonotype turned up a few times. J is TRBJ2-7 and V is TRBV2; no reliable D call. V was shortened by 6 bases and J by 4 bases, with 16 bases between the two germline ends. Germline V gives CDR1 SNHLY, CDR2 FYNNEI. The CDR3 spans 14 residues. In DNA form, the CDR3 reads TGTGCCAGCAGCCTCCAGCAGAAGTTGTACGAGCAGTACTTC. Translated: CASSLQQKLYEQYF.

The chain recombines TRBV7-8 with TRBJ2-5; 9 nucleotides align to TRBD2. Germline CDR1 reads SGHVS; CDR2 reads FQNEAQ. V shed 2 bases, J shed 12 bases, and the junction held 4 bases outside the gene matches. This CDR3 contains 12 residues. CDR3 sequence (DNA): TGTGCCAGCAGCTTATCAAGCGGGGGGAAGTACTTC. Its protein is CASSLSSGGKYF.